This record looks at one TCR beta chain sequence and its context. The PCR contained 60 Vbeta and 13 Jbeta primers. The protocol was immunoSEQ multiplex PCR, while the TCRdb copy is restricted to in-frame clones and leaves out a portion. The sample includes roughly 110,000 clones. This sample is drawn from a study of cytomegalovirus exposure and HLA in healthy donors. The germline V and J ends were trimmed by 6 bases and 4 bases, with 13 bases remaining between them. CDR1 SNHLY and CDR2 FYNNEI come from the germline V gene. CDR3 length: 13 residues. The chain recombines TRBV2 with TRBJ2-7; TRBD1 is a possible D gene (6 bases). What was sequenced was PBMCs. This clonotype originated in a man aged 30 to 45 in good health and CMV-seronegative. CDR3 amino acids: CASSGTPRYEQYF. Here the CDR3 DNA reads TGTGCCAGCAGCGGGACACCCCGTTACGAGCAGTACTTC.